This entry describes one T cell receptor beta chain. The data derive from a study of CD8 T cells in Susac syndrome. Sequencing of TCR beta drew on CD8+ and CD4+ T cells from blood. TEMRA cells were FACS-enriched, and CD8+ and CD4+ T cells were isolated negatively. The authors reverse transcribed about 0.5 to 1 ug RNA with random hexamers. Across 54 Vbeta and 13 Jbeta, TCR beta CDR3 was amplified with immunoSEQ multiplex PCR. TCRdb processed the immunoSEQ multiplex PCR reads anew with MiXCR; each CDR3 protein has one entry. Of some 170,000 distinct CDR3 sequences listed, 94% are singletons. The CDR3 extends over 16 amino acids. The germline V gene encodes CDR1 MNHEY and CDR2 SVGAGI. V dropped 4 bases and J dropped 4 bases, with 16 bases sitting between them.

Sequencing used CD4+ T cells from PBMCs. This receptor was identified in a human donor with multiple sclerosis. The gene calls are TRBV6-5 and TRBJ1-4, with a tentative D call TRBD1 (6 bases). The CDR3 is CASSLAGHSFNEKLFF. The CDR3 nucleotides read TGTGCCAGCAGTTTGGCGGGACATTCGTTTAATGAAAAACTGTTTTTT.